The rows below give T cell receptor beta chains drawn from one sample of a study of control samples from healthy donors and cancer patients. The data were produced by immunoSEQ multiplex PCR, yet TCRdb's version contains in-frame clones alone and is incomplete. The sample records 150,000 to 200,000 clones, around 90% being singletons. The sequencing input was blood. The receptors derive from a woman aged 50 to 60 in good health. Both conserved end residues are part of each CDR3. A D gene is named only where the DNA matches it firmly. Rows give clone size only sometimes, using once, few, many, or a class for an expanded clone.

TRBV11-2	TRBJ2-2	-	-	CASSTGISYAGELFF	TGTGCCAGCAGTACAGGGATTTCTTACGCCGGGGAGCTGTTTTTT
TRBV6-2/TRBV6-3	TRBJ2-6	TRBD2	-	CASSRGGGANVLTF	TGTGCCAGCAGCCGGGGGGGTGGGGCCAACGTCCTGACTTTC
TRBV3-1/TRBV3-2	TRBJ1-3	TRBD1	-	CASSQPGQGSGNTIYF	TGTGCCAGCAGCCAACCCGGACAGGGTTCTGGAAACACCATATATTTT
TRBV5-1	TRBJ2-2	-	-	CASSQGRAGPPNTGELFF	TGCGCCAGCAGCCAGGGGAGGGCAGGGCCCCCCAACACCGGGGAGCTGTTTTTT
TRBV4-1	TRBJ2-4	TRBD2	-	CASSQDRTSGGVVKNIQYF	TGCGCCAGCAGCCAAGATCGAACTAGCGGGGGGGTAGTCAAAAACATTCAGTACTTC
TRBV6-1	TRBJ1-5	-	-	CASSDREDGNQPQHF	TGTGCCAGCAGTGACAGGGAGGATGGCAATCAGCCCCAGCATTTT
TRBV18	TRBJ1-5	TRBD1	-	CASSPDRDNQPQHF	TGTGCCAGCTCACCGGACAGGGACAATCAGCCCCAGCATTTT
TRBV27	TRBJ1-5	TRBD1	few	CASKMGTGGNQPQHF	TGTGCCAGCAAAATGGGGACAGGGGGCAATCAGCCCCAGCATTTT
TRBV7-9	TRBJ2-1	-	-	CASSFRLGDEQFF	TGTGCCAGCAGCTTTCGACTAGGTGATGAGCAGTTCTTC
TRBV2	TRBJ1-4	TRBD1	-	CASTGQGGTNEKLFF	TGTGCCAGCACCGGACAGGGGGGCACTAATGAAAAACTGTTTTTT
TRBV7-7	TRBJ2-3	-	-	CASSLGGGQADTQYF	TGTGCCAGCAGCTTAGGCGGGGGCCAGGCAGATACGCAGTATTTT
TRBV25-1	TRBJ1-2	-	once	CASSVGSGYGYTF	TGTGCCAGCAGTGTTGGCAGTGGATATGGCTACACCTTC
TRBV15	TRBJ1-5	-	-	CATSRDRNQPQHF	TGTGCCACCAGCAGAGACAGAAATCAGCCCCAGCATTTT
TRBV18	TRBJ1-1	-	-	CASSPPGGVLSEAFF	TGTGCCAGCTCACCACCCGGGGGGGTCCTCTCTGAAGCTTTCTTT
TRBV7-9	TRBJ1-2	-	-	CASSLDTGLGGYTF	TGTGCCAGCAGCTTAGATACAGGGTTAGGTGGCTACACCTTC
TRBV28	TRBJ2-3	-	-	CASRPGARGTQYF	TGTGCCAGCAGGCCAGGGGCTCGAGGTACGCAGTATTTT
TRBV6-6	TRBJ2-1	-	-	CASRGVGWDEQFF	TGTGCCAGCAGAGGGGTTGGTTGGGATGAGCAGTTCTTC
TRBV15	TRBJ1-5	-	-	CATFPAPSSNQPQHF	TGTGCCACCTTTCCGGCTCCTAGTAGCAATCAGCCCCAGCATTTT